The rows below give T cell receptor beta chains drawn from one sample of a study of CD8 T cells in ankylosing spondylitis. A single record per CDR3 protein comes from TCRdb applying MiXCR to the 5' RACE reads. The profile shows 250,000 to 400,000 distinct CDR3 sequences, around 10% of them singletons. The sequenced sample was blood, either unsorted or a sorted T cell fraction (not recorded which). These receptors were taken from a female donor with ankylosing spondylitis or in good health (not recorded which). Each CDR3 is given with its conserved first and last residue. The D gene is left open where the match is weak. Not every row has a clone size; where given, it reads once, few, many or a size class.

d_gene | abundance | j_gene | v_gene | CDR3nt | CDR3aa
TRBD2 | - | TRBJ2-1 | TRBV5-1 | TGCGCCAGCAGCCAGGGCGGGGGTATGTGGGATGAGCAGTTCTTC | CASSQGGGMWDEQFF
- | many | TRBJ2-3 | TRBV28 | TGTGCCAGCAGCCCCGGCGGGCCTAGCACAGATACGCAGTATTTT | CASSPGGPSTDTQYF
TRBD2 | many | TRBJ2-1 | TRBV7-2 | TGTGCCAGCAGCTTAACTAGCGGGGTTAATTACAATGAGCAGTTCTTC | CASSLTSGVNYNEQFF
- | - | TRBJ2-1 | TRBV7-8 | TGTGCCAGCAGCCCCCGGGGTGCGGGGTACTACAATGAGCAGTTCTTC | CASSPRGAGYYNEQFF
- | many | TRBJ2-7 | TRBV29-1 | TGCAGCGTTGTCGTGGGGTACGAGCAGTACTTC | CSVVVGYEQYF
- | few | TRBJ2-7 | TRBV6-1 | TGTGCCAGCCGTGGGGTTACAGGCGTCGAGCAGTACTTC | CASRGVTGVEQYF
- | few | TRBJ1-3 | TRBV20-1 | TGCAGTGTTCGATACCCGGGGCGGGGAAACACCATATATTTT | CSVRYPGRGNTIYF
- | many | TRBJ2-7 | TRBV20-1 | TGCAGTGCTAACCCAGGGAGTCGCCCCCACGAGCAGTACTTC | CSANPGSRPHEQYF
TRBD2 | - | TRBJ2-5 | TRBV15 | TGTGCCACCAGCAGAGATCGTGCTAGCGGGGGCGGGTTCGAGACCCAGTACTTC | CATSRDRASGGGFETQYF
TRBD2 | - | TRBJ2-7 | TRBV20-1 | TGCTGTGCCCCAACCGTTCGGGGAGGGCCGAGCTACGAGCAGTACTTC | CCAPTVRGGPSYEQYF
- | - | TRBJ2-7 | TRBV11-2 | TGTGCCAGCAGCTTAGGCGGGATTGACGAGCAGTACTTC | CASSLGGIDEQYF
TRBD2 | many | TRBJ2-1 | TRBV12-3/TRBV12-4 | TGTGCCAGCAGTGCGGGACTAGCGGTAGGAAATGAGCAGTTCTTC | CASSAGLAVGNEQFF
TRBD2 | many | TRBJ2-1 | TRBV20-1 | TGCAGTGCTCCGATAGCGGGAGGCTCCTACAATGAGCAGTTCTTC | CSAPIAGGSYNEQFF
TRBD1 | many | TRBJ2-1 | TRBV5-1 | TGCGCCAGCAGCTTGGTAGGGGGCGTTGAGCAGTTCTTC | CASSLVGGVEQFF
- | few | TRBJ2-2 | TRBV5-1 | TGCGCCAGCAATCGGCTTATTGGTGACACCGGGGAGCTGTTTTTT | CASNRLIGDTGELFF
- | many | TRBJ2-2 | TRBV5-1 | TGCGCCAGCAGGGTTCAGCTTAACACCGGGGAGCTGTTTTTT | CASRVQLNTGELFF
- | many | TRBJ2-5 | TRBV24-1 | TGTGCCACCAGTGATTGGACAGACCAAGAGACCCAGTACTTC | CATSDWTDQETQYF
- | many | TRBJ2-3 | TRBV7-2 | TGTGCCAGCAGCTTTAAACTACGGGATACGCAGTATTTT | CASSFKLRDTQYF
- | many | TRBJ2-7 | TRBV12-3/TRBV12-4 | TGTGCCAGCAGTTTCGCAGGGTCGGCTTACGAGCAGTACTTC | CASSFAGSAYEQYF
- | many | TRBJ2-1 | TRBV27 | TGTGCCAGCAGTTTTTTTACGGACAAAAATGAGCAGTTCTTC | CASSFFTDKNEQFF
- | many | TRBJ2-2 | TRBV12-3/TRBV12-4 | TGTGCCAGCAGTTTAGACAGGGCGGGCACCGGGGAGCTGTTTTTT | CASSLDRAGTGELFF
TRBD1 | - | TRBJ2-5 | TRBV7-2 | TGTGCCAGCAGCTTCCCGACAGGGGAGACCCAGTACTTC | CASSFPTGETQYF
- | few | TRBJ2-5 | TRBV20-1 | TGCAGTGCCGAGAGACCTCAAGAGACCCAGTACTTC | CSAERPQETQYF
TRBD2 | few | TRBJ2-2 | TRBV10-3 | TGTGCCATCAGTGGGCCAACACACGGGAGGGCGAACACCGGGGAGCTGTTTTTT | CAISGPTHGRANTGELFF
- | few | TRBJ2-1 | TRBV27 | TGTGCCAGCAGTCTCCGACAGGAGATCTCCTACAATGAGCAGTTCTTC | CASSLRQEISYNEQFF
- | - | TRBJ2-1 | TRBV20-1 | TGCAGTGCAGCACCTCCCCGGGTAGCGGTACTCAATGAGCAGTTCTTC | CSAAPPRVAVLNEQFF
- | many | TRBJ2-5 | TRBV7-2 | TGTGCCAGCAGCTTAGTTCAGAAAGAGACCCAGTACTTC | CASSLVQKETQYF
TRBD1 | many | TRBJ1-6 | TRBV6-1 | TGTGCCAGCTCAAATGGGGACAGGGGTTCACCCCTCCACTTT | CASSNGDRGSPLHF
- | many | TRBJ1-1 | TRBV9 | TGTGCCAGCAAACCTGGGGACACGGATACTGAAGCTTTCTTT | CASKPGDTDTEAFF
TRBD2 | many | TRBJ2-1 | TRBV20-1 | TGCAGTGCTACTGCGCTAGCGGGAGCTCGCAATGAGCAGTTCTTC | CSATALAGARNEQFF
- | few | TRBJ2-7 | TRBV6-2/TRBV6-3 | TGTGCCAGCGGGATATTAAGCTCCTACGAGCAGTACTTC | CASGILSSYEQYF
- | few | TRBJ1-5 | TRBV21-1 | TGTGCCAGCAGCAAAGCCGACAGGGGGCATCAGCCCCAGCATTTT | CASSKADRGHQPQHF
- | - | TRBJ1-2 | TRBV15 | TGTGCCACCAGCAGAGACAGGGCTTCTTACAATGGCCACACCTTC | CATSRDRASYNGHTF